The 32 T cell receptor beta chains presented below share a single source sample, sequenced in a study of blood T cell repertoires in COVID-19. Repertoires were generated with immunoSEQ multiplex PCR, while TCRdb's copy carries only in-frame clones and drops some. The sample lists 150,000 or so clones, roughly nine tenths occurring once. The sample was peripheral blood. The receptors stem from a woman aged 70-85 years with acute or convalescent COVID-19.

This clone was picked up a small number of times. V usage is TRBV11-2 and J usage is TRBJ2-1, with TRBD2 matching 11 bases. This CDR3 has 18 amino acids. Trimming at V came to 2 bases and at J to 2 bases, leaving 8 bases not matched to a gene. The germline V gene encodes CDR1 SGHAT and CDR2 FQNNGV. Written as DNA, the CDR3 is TGTGCCAGCAGCTTAAAACTGAGTAGCGGGGGGGCCTACAATGAGCAGTTCTTC. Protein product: CASSLKLSSGGAYNEQFF.

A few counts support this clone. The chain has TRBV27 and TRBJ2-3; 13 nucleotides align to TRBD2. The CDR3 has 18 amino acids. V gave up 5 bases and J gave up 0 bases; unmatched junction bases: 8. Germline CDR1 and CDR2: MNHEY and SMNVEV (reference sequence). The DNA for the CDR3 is TGTGCCAGCAGTGCCGGACTAGCGGGGGCCGTAAGCACAGATACGCAGTATTTT. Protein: CASSAGLAGAVSTDTQYF.

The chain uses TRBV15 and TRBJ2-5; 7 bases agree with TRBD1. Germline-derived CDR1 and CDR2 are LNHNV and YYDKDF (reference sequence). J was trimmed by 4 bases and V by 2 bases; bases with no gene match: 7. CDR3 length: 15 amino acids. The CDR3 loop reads CATSRSGTDIETQYF. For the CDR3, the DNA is TGTGCCACCAGCAGATCCGGGACAGACATAGAGACCCAGTACTTC.

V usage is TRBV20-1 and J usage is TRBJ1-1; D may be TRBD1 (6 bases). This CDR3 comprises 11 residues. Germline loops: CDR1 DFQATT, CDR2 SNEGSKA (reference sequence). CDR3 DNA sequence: TGCAGCCCCAGGGGTTACGCTGAAGCTTTCTTT. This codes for CSPRGYAEAFF.

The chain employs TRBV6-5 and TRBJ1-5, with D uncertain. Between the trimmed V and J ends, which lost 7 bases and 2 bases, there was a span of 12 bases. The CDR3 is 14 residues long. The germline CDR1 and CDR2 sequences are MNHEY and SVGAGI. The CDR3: CASTVVEGNQPQHF. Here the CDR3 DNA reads TGTGCCAGCACCGTTGTAGAGGGCAATCAGCCCCAGCATTTT.

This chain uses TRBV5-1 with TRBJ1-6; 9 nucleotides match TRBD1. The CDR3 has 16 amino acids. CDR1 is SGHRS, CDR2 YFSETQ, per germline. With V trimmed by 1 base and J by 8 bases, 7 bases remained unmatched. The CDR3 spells CASSLTPGQGDSPLHF. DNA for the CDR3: TGCGCCAGCAGCTTGACACCGGGACAGGGAGATTCACCCCTCCACTTT.

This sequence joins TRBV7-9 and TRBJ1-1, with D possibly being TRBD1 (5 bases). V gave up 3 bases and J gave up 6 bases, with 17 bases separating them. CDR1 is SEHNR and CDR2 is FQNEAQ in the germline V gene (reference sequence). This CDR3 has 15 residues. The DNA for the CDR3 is TGTGCCAGCAGCTTGGAGGGGAGAGGGCACCCTGAAGCTTTCTTT. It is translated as CASSLEGRGHPEAFF.

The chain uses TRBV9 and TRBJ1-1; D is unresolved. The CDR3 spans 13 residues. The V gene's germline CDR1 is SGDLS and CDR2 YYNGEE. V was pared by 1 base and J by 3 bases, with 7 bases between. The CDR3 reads CASSVHRDTEAFF. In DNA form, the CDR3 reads TGTGCCAGCAGCGTACACAGAGACACTGAAGCTTTCTTT.

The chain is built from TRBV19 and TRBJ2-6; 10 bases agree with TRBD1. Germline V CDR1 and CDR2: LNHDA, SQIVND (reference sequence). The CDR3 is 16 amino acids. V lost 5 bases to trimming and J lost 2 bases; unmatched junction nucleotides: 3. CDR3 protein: CASSVGTGAGANVLTF. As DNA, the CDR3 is TGTGCCAGTAGTGTCGGGACAGGGGCTGGGGCCAACGTCCTGACTTTC.

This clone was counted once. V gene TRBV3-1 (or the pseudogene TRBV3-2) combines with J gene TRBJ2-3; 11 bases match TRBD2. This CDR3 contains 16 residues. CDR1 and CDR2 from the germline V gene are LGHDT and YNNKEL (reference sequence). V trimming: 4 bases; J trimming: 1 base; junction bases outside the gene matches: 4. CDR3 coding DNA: TGTGCCAGCAGCCTTAGCGGGGGGGTCGGCACAGATACGCAGTATTTT. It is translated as CASSLSGGVGTDTQYF.

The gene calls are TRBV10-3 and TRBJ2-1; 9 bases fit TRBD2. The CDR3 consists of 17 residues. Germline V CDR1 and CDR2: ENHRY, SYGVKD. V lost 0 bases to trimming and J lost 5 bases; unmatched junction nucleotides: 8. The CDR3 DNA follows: TGTGCCATCAGTGAGTCGAAGGGCGGGGGGGGCAACAATGAGCAGTTCTTC. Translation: CAISESKGGGGNNEQFF.

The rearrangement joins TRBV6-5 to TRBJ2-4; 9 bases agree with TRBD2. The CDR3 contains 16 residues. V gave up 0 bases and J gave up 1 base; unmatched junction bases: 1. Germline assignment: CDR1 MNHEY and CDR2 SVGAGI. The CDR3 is CASSYSSGGAKNIQYF. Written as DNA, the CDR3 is TGTGCCAGCAGTTACTCCAGCGGGGGGGCCAAAAACATTCAGTACTTC.

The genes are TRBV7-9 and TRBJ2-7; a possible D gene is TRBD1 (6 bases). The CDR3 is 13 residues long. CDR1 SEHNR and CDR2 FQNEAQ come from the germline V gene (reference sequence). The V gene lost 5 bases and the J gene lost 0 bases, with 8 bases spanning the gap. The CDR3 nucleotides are TGTGCCAGCAGCGGGACAAGCTCCTACGAGCAGTACGTC. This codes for CASSGTSSYEQYV.

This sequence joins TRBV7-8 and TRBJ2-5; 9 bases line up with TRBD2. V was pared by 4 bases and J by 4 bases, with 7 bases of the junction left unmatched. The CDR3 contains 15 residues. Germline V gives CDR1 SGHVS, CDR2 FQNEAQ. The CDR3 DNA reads TGTGCCAGCAGCTCTCCGGGACTAGCTGGAGAGACCCAGTACTTC. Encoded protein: CASSSPGLAGETQYF.

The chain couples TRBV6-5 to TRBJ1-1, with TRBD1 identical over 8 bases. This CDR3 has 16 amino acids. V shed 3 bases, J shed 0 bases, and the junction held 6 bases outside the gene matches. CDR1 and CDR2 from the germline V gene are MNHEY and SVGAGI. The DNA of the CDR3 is TGTGCCAGCAGTTATACAGGGGGACGCATGAACACTGAAGCTTTCTTT. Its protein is CASSYTGGRMNTEAFF.

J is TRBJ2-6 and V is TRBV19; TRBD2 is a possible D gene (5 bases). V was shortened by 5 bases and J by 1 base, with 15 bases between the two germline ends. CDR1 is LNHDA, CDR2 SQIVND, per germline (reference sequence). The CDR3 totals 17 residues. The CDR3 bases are TGTGCCAGTAGTGTCCTTTCCGGACTGTCTGGGGCCAACGTCCTGACTTTC. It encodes CASSVLSGLSGANVLTF.

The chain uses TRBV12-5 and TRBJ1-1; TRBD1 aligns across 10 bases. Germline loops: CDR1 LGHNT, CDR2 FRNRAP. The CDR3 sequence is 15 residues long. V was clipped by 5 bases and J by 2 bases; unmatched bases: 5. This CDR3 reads CASGQRTGGNTEAFF. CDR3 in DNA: TGTGCTAGTGGTCAAAGGACAGGGGGTAACACTGAAGCTTTCTTT.

CDR3 bases: TGTGCCAGCAGCGTACGAGGGGGAGCTGGATCACCCCTCCACTTT. Its translation is CASSVRGGAGSPLHF. V is TRBV9 and J is TRBJ1-6, with a tentative D call TRBD1 (6 bases). The V end lost 1 base, the J end lost 10 bases, and 15 bases lay between the germline ends. Germline lookup yields CDR1 SGDLS and CDR2 YYNGEE. The CDR3 totals 15 residues.

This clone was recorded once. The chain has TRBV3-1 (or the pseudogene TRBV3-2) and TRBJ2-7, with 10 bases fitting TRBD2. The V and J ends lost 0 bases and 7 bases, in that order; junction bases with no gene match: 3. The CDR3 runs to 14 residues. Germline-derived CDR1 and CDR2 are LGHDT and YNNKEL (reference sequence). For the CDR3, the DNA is TGTGCCAGCAGCCAAGATCGACTAGCGGGTGAGCAGTACGTC. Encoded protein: CASSQDRLAGEQYV.

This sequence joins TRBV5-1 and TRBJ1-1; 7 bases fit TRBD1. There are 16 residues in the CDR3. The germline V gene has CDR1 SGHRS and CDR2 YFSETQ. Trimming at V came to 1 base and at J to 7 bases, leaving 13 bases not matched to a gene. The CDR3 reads CASSLQTTGAGSEAFF. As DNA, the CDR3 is TGCGCCAGCAGCTTGCAAACCACAGGGGCCGGTAGTGAAGCTTTCTTT.

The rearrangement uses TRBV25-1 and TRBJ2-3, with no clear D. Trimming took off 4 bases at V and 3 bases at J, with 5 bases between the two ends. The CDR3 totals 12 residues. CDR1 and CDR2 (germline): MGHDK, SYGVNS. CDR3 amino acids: CASSGDTDTQYF. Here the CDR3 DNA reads TGTGCCAGCAGTGGCGATACAGATACGCAGTATTTT.

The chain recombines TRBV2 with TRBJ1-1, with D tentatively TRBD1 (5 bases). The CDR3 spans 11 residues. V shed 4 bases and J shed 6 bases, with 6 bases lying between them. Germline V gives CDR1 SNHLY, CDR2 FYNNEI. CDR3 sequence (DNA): TGTGCCAGCAGTGGGGGGGCTGAAGCTTTCTTT. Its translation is CASSGGAEAFF.

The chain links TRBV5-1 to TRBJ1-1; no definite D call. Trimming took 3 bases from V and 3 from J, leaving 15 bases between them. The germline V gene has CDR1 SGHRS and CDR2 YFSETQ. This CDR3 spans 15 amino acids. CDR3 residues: CASSSYREGDTEAFF. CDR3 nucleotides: TGCGCCAGCAGCTCCTATAGGGAGGGAGACACTGAAGCTTTCTTT.

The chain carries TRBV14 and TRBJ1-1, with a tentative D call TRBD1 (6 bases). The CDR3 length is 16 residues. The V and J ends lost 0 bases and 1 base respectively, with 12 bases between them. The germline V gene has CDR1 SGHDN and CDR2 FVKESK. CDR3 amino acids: CASSQDRQVRNTEAFF. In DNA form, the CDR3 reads TGTGCCAGCAGCCAAGATCGACAGGTTCGGAACACTGAAGCTTTCTTT.

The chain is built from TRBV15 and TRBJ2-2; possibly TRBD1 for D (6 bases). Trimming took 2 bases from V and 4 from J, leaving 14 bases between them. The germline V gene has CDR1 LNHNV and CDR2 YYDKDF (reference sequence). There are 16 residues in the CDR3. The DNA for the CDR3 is TGTGCCACCAGCAGAATTGGACAGTCGGGCACCGGGGAGCTGTTTTTT. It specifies CATSRIGQSGTGELFF.

The CDR3 nucleotides read TGTGCCAGTAGTGCAATGACCGACAGGGCCGCCTACGAGCAGTACTTC. This codes for CASSAMTDRAAYEQYF. The chain recombines TRBV19 with TRBJ2-7, with 7 nucleotides matching TRBD1. The length of the CDR3 is 16 residues. Per the germline V gene, CDR1 is LNHDA and CDR2 is SQIVND (reference sequence). With V trimmed by 5 bases and J by 2 bases, 12 bases remained unmatched.

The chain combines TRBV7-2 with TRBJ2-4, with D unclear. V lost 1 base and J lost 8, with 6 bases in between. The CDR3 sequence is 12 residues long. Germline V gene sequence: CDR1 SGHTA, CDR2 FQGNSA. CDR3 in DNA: TGTGCCAGCAGCTTAGTCAGTTACATTCAGTACTTC. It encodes CASSLVSYIQYF.

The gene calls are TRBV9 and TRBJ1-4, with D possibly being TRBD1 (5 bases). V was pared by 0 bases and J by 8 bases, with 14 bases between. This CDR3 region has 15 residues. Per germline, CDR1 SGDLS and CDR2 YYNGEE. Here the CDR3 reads CASSVATGVREKLFF. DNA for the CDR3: TGTGCCAGCAGCGTAGCTACAGGAGTGCGAGAAAAACTGTTTTTT.

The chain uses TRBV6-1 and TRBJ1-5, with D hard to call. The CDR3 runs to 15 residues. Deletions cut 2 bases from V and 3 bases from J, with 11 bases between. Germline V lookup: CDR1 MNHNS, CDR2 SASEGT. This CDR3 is CASSESGQDNQPQHF. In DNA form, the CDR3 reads TGTGCCAGCAGTGAAAGCGGGCAGGACAATCAGCCCCAGCATTTT.

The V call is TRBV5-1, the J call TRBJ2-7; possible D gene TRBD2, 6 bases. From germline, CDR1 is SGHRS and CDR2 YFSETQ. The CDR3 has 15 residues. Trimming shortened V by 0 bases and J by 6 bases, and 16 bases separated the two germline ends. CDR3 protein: CASSLAGGPPGEQYV. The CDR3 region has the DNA TGCGCCAGCAGCTTGGCCGGGGGACCGCCAGGCGAGCAGTACGTC.

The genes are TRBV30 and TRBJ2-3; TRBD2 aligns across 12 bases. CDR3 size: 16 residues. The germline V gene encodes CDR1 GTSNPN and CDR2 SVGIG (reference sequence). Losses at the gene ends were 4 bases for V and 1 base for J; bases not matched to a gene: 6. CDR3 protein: CAWNFLAGGGTDTQYF. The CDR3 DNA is TGTGCCTGGAACTTCCTAGCGGGGGGGGGCACAGATACGCAGTATTTT. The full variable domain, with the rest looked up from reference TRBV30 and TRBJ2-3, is SQTIHQWPATLVQPVGSPLSLECTVEGTSNPNLYWYRQAAGRGLQLLFYSVGIGQISSEVPQNLSASRPQDRQFILSSKKLLLSDSGFYLCAWNFLAGGGTDTQYFGPGTRLTVL.

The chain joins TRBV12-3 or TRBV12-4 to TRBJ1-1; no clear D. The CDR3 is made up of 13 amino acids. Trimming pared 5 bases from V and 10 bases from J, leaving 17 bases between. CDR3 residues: CASSPSGTRVAFF. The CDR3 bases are TGTGCCAGCAGTCCGTCGGGAACTCGGGTAGCTTTCTTT.